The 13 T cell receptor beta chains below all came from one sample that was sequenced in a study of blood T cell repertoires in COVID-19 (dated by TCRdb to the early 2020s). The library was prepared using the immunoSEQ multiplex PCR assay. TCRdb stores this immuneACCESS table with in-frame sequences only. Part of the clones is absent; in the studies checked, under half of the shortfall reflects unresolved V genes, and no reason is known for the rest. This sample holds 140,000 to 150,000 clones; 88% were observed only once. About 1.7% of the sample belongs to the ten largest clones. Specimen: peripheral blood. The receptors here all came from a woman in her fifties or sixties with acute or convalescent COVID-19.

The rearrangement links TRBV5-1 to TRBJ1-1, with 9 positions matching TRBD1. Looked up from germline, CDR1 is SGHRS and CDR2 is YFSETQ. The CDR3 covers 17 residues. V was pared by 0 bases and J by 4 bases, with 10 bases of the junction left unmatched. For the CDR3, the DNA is TGCGCCAGCAGCTTGGTAGGACAGGGGCCGTTGACCACTGAAGCTTTCTTT. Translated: CASSLVGQGPLTTEAFF.

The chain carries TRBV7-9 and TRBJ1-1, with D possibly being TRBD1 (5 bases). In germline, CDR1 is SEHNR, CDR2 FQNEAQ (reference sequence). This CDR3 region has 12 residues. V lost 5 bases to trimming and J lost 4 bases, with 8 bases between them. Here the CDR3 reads CASSRRGTEAFF. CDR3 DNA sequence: TGTGCCAGCAGCCGGAGGGGCACTGAAGCTTTCTTT.

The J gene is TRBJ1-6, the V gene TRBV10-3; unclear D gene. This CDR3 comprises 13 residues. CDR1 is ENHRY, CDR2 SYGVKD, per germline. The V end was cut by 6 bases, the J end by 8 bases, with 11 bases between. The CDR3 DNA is TGTGCCATCAGGGTAGATAGCTATTCACCCCTCCACTTT. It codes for CAIRVDSYSPLHF.

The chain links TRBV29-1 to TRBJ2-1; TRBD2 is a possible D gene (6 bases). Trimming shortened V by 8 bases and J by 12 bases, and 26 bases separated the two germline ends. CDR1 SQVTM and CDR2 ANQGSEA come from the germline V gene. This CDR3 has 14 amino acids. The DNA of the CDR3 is TGCAGCACCCGATCGGGACTTCAGTCGGGCCGGCAGTTCTTC. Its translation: CSTRSGLQSGRQFF.

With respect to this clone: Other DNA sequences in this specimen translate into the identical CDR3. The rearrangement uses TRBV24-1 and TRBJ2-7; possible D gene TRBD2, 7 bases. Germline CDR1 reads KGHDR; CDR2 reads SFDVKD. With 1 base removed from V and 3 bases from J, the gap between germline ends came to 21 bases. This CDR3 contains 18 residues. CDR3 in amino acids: CATSDLLGGAGEDYEQYF. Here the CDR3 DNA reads TGTGCCACCAGTGATTTATTAGGGGGGGCGGGGGAGGACTACGAGCAGTACTTC.

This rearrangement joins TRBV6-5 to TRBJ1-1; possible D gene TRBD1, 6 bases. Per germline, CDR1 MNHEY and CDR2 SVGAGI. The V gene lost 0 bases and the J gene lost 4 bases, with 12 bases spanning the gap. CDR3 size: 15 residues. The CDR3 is CASSYSGGGGTEAFF. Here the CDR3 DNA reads TGTGCCAGCAGTTACTCTGGGGGAGGGGGCACTGAAGCTTTCTTT.

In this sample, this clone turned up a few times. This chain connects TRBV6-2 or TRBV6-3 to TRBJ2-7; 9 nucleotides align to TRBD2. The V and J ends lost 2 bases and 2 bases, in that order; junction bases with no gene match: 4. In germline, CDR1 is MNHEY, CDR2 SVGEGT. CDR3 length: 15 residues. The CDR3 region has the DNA TGTGCCAGCAGTTACACCGCTAGCGGGACCTACGAGCAGTACTTC. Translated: CASSYTASGTYEQYF.

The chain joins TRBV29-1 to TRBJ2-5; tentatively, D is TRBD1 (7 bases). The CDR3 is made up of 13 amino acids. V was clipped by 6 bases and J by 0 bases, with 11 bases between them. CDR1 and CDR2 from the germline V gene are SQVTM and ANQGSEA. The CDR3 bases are TGCAGCGTGGCGGGACAGAACCAAGAGACCCAGTACTTC. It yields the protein CSVAGQNQETQYF. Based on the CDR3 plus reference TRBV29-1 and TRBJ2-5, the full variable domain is SAVISQKPSRDICQRGTSLTIQCQVDSQVTMMFWYRQQPGQSLTLIATANQGSEATYESGFVIDKFPISRPNLTFSTLTVSNMSPEDSSIYLCSVAGQNQETQYFGPGTRLLVL.

The CDR3 here is CASSWGDTQYF. CDR3 in DNA: TGTGCCAGCAGTTGGGGCGATACGCAGTATTTT. This chain uses TRBV6-2 or TRBV6-3 with TRBJ2-3; maybe TRBD1 (5 bases). From germline, CDR1 is MNHEY and CDR2 SVGEGT. The CDR3 sequence is 11 residues long. V lost 4 bases and J 6 bases, leaving 5 bases between the germline ends.

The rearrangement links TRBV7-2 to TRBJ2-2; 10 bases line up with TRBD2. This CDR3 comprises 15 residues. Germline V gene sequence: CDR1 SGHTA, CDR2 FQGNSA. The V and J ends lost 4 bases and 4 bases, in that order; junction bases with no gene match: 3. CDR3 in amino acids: CASSSAGGLTGELFF. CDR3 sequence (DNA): TGTGCCAGCAGCTCAGCGGGGGGGCTCACCGGGGAGCTGTTTTTT.

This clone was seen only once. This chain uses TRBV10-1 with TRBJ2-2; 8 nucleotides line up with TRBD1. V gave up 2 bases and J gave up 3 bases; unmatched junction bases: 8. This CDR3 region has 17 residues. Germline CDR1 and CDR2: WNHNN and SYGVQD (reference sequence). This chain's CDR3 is CASSEDPGQGYTGELFF. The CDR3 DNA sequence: TGCGCCAGCAGTGAGGATCCAGGACAGGGATACACCGGGGAGCTGTTTTTT.

CDR3 residues: CASQGLTYEQYF. The CDR3 DNA is TGTGCCAGCCAGGGACTCACATACGAGCAGTACTTC. The chain combines TRBV6-5 with TRBJ2-7, with a tentative D call TRBD2 (6 bases). This CDR3 region has 12 residues. V gave up 8 bases and J gave up 4 bases, with 12 bases separating them. CDR1 and CDR2 from the germline V gene are MNHEY and SVGAGI.

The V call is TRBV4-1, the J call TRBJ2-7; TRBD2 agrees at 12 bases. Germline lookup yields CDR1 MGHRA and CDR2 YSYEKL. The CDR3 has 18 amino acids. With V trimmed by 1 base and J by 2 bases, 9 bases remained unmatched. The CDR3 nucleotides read TGCGCCAGCAGCCAAGGAACTAGCGGGGGGACTTACACCTACGAGCAGTACTTC. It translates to CASSQGTSGGTYTYEQYF.